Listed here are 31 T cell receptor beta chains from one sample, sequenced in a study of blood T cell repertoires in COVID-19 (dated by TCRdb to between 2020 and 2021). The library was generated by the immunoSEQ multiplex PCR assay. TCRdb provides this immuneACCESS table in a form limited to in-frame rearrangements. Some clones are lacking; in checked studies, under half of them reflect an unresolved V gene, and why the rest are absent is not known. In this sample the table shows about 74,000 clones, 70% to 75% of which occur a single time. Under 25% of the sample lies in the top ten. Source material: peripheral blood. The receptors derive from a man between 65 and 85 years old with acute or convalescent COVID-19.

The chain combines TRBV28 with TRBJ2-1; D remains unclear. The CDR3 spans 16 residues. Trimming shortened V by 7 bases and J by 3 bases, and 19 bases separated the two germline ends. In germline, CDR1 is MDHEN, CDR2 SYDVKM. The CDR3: CASTANSGTDYNEQFF. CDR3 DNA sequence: TGTGCCAGCACCGCGAATTCAGGTACAGACTACAATGAGCAGTTCTTC.

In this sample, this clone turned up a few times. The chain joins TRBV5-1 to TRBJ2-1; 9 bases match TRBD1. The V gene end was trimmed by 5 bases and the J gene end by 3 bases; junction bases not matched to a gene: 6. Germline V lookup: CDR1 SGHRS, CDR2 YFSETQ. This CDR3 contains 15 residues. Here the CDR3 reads CASSFGQGNYNEQFF. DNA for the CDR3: TGCGCCAGCAGTTTCGGACAGGGGAACTACAATGAGCAGTTCTTC. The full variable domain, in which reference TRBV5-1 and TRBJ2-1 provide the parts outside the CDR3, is KAGVTQTPRYLIKTRGQQVTLSCSPISGHRSVSWYQQTPGQGLQFLFEYFSETQRNKGNFPGRFSGRQFSNSRSEMNVSTLELGDSALYLCASSFGQGNYNEQFFGPGTRLTVL.

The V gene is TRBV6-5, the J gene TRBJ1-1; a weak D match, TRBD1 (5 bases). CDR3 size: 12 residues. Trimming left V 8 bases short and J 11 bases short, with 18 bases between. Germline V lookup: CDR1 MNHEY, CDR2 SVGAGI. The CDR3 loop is CASAGRGGAAFF. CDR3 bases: TGTGCCAGCGCCGGGAGGGGAGGGGCGGCTTTCTTT.

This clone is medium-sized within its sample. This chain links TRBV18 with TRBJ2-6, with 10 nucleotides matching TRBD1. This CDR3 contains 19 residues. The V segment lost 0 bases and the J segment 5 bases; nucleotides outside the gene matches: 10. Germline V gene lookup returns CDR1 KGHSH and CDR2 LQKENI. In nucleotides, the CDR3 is TGTGCCAGCTCACCACCGGGACAGGGGCACATAGGACGGGCCAACGTCCTGACTTTC. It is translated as CASSPPGQGHIGRANVLTF.

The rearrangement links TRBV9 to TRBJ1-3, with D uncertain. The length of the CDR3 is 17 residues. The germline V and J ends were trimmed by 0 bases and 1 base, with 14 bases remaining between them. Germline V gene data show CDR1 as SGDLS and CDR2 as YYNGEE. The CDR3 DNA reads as TGTGCCAGCAGCGTAGTGGCCCGGAGCCCTTCTGGAAACACCATATATTTT. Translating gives CASSVVARSPSGNTIYF.

In DNA form, the CDR3 reads TGTGCCAGCAGCCAGCCAGGGGCCGATGGCTACACCTTC. As protein: CASSQPGADGYTF. The chain uses TRBV5-8 and TRBJ1-2; TRBD1 is a possible D gene (6 bases). CDR3 length: 13 residues. The V end was cut by 4 bases, the J end by 6 bases, with 13 bases between. The germline gives CDR1 SGHTS, CDR2 YDEGEE.

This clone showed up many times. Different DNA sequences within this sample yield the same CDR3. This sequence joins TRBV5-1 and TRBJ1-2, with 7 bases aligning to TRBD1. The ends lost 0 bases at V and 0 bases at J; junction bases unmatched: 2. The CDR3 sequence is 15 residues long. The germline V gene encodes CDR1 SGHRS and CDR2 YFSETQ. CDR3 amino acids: CASSLAGGANYGYTF. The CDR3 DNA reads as TGCGCCAGCAGCTTGGCAGGGGGAGCTAACTATGGCTACACCTTC.

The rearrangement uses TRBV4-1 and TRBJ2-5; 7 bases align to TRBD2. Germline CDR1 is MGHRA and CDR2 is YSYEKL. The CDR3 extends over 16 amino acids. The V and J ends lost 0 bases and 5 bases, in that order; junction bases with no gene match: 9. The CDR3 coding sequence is TGCGCCAGCAGCCAAGACCTCAGGGCTAGCGGTGAGACCCAGTACTTC. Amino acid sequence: CASSQDLRASGETQYF.

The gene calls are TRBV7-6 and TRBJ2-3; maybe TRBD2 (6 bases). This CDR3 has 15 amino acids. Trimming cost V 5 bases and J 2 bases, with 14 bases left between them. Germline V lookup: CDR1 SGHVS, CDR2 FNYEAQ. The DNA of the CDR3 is TGTGCCAGCAGCCCTCGGGGGTTTCTCACAGATACGCAGTATTTT. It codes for CASSPRGFLTDTQYF.

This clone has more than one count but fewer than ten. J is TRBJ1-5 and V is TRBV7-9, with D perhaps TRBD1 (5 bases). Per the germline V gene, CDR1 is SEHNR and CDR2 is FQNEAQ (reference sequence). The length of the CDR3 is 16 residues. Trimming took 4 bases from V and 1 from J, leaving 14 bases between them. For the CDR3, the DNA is TGTGCCAGCAGCTCTCCGGCAGGGTCGAGCAATCAGCCCCAGCATTTT. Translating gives CASSSPAGSSNQPQHF.

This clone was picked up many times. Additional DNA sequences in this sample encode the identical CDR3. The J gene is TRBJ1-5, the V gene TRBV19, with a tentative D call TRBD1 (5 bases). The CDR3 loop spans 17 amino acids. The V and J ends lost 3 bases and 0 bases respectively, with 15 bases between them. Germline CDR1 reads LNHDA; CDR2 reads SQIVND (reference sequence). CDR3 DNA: TGTGCCAGTAGTATGGGGCAGGGACTTTATAGCAATCAGCCCCAGCATTTT. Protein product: CASSMGQGLYSNQPQHF.

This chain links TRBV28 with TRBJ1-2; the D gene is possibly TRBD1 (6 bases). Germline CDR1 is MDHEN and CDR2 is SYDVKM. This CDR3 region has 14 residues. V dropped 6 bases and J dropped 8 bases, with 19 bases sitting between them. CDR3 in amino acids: CASSLRGWVGGYTF. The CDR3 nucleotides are TGTGCCAGCAGCTTAAGGGGGTGGGTAGGCGGCTACACCTTC.

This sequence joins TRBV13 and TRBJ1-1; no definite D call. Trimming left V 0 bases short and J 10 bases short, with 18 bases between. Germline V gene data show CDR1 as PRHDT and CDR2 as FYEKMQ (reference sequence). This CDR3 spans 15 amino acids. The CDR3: CASSLGRRVSSGAFF. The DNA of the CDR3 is TGTGCCAGCAGCTTAGGCCGTCGGGTGTCCAGTGGAGCTTTCTTT.

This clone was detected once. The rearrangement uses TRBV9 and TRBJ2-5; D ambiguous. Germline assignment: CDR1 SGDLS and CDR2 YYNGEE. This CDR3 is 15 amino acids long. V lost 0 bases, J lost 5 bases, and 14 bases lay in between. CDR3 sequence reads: CASSVDPAPRETQYF. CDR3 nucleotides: TGTGCCAGCAGCGTAGACCCTGCCCCGCGGGAGACCCAGTACTTC.

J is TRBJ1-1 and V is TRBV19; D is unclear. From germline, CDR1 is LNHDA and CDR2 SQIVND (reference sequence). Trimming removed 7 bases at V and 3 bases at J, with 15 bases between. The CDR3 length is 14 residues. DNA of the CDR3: TGTGCCAGTACCCCTTTCGCCGGGTACACTGAAGCTTTCTTT. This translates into CASTPFAGYTEAFF. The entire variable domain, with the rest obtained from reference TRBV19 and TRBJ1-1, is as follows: DGGITQSPKYLFRKEGQNVTLSCEQNLNHDAMYWYRQDPGQGLRLIYYSQIVNDFQKGDIAEGYSVSREKKESFPLTVTSAQKNPTAFYLCASTPFAGYTEAFFGQGTRLTVV.

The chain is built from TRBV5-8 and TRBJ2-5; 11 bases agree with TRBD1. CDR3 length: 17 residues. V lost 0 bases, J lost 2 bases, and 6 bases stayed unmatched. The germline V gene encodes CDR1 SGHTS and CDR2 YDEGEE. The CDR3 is CASSLGDRGFRQETQYF. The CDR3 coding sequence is TGTGCCAGCAGCTTGGGGGACAGGGGGTTCAGGCAAGAGACCCAGTACTTC. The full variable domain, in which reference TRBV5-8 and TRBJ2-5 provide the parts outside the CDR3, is EAGVTQSPTHLIKTRGQQATLRCSPISGHTSVYWYQQALGLGLQFLLWYDEGEERNRGNFPPRFSGRQFPNYSSELNVNALELEDSALYLCASSLGDRGFRQETQYFGPGTRLLVL.

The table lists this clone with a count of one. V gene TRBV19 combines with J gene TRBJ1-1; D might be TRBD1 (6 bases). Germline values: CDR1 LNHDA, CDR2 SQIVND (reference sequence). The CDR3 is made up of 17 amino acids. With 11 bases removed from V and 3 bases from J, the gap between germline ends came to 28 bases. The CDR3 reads CASTGPGGAAGDTEAFF. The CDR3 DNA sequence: TGTGCCTCCACGGGGCCGGGGGGCGCGGCGGGGGACACTGAAGCTTTCTTT.

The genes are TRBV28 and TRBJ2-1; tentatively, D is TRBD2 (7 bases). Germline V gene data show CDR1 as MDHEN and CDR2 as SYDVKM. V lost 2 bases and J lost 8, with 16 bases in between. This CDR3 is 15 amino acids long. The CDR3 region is CASSLAGAGVDEQFF. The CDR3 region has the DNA TGTGCCAGCAGTTTAGCGGGGGCGGGAGTCGATGAGCAGTTCTTC.

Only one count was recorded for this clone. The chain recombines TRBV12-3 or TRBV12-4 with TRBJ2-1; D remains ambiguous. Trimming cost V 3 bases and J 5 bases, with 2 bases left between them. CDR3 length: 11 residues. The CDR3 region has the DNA TGTGCCAGCAGTTTTAACAATGAGCAGTTCTTC. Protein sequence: CASSFNNEQFF.

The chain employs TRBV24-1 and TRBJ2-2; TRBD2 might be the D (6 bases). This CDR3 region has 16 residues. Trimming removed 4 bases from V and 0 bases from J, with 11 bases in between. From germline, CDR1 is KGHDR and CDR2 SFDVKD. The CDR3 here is CATSEAGGSNTGELFF. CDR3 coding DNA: TGTGCCACCAGTGAGGCCGGGGGTTCGAACACCGGGGAGCTGTTTTTT.

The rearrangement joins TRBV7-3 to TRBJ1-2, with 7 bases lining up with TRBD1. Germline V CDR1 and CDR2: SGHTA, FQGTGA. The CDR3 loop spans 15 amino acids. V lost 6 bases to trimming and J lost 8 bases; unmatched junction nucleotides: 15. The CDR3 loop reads CASSLPGQTRDGYTF. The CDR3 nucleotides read TGTGCCAGCAGTTTACCGGGACAGACAAGGGACGGCTACACCTTC.

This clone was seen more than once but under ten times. CDR3 amino acids: CASSSSIRGGSGRPRDEQFF. The CDR3 nucleotides read TGTGCCAGCAGTTCCTCGATCAGGGGTGGGAGCGGGAGGCCTCGCGATGAGCAGTTCTTC. The chain uses TRBV28 and TRBJ2-1; 9 bases match TRBD2. The CDR3 consists of 20 residues. With V trimmed by 4 bases and J by 8 bases, 24 bases remained unmatched. From germline, CDR1 is MDHEN and CDR2 SYDVKM. Drawing the rest from reference TRBV28 and TRBJ2-1, the complete variable domain is DVKVTQSSRYLVKRTGEKVFLECVQDMDHENMFWYRQDPGLGLRLIYFSYDVKMKEKGDIPEGYSVSREKKERFSLILESASTNQTSMYLCASSSSIRGGSGRPRDEQFFGPGTRLTVL.

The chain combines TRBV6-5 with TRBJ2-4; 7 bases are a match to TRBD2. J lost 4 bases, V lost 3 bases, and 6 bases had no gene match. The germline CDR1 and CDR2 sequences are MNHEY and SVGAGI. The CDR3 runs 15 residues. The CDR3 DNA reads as TGTGCCAGCAGTTATCCGTCAGCGGGGAAAAACATTCAGTACTTC. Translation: CASSYPSAGKNIQYF.

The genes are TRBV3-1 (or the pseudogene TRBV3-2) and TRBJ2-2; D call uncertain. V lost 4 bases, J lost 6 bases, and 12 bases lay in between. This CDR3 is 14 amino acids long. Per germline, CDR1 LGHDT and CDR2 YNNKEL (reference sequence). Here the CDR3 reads CASSPSVLSGELFF. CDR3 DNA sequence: TGTGCCAGCAGCCCGTCCGTCCTTTCCGGGGAGCTGTTTTTT.

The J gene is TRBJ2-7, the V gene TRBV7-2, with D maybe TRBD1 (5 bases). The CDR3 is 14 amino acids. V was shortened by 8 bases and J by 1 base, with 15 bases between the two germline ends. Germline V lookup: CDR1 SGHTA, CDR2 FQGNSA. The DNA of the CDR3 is TGTGCCAGCTCCAATAGGGGCCGTTCCTACGAGCAGTACTTC. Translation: CASSNRGRSYEQYF.

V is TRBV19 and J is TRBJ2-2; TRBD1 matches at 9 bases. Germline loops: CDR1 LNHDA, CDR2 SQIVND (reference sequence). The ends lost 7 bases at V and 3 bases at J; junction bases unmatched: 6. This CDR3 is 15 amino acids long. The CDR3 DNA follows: TGTGCCAGTACCCCCTGGACAGGGGACACCGGGGAGCTGTTTTTT. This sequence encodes CASTPWTGDTGELFF.

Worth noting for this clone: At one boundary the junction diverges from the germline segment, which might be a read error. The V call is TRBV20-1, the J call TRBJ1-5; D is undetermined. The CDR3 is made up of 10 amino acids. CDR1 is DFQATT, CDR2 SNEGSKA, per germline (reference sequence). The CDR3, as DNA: TGCAGTGCTGGAGAGACGGAGCAGCATTTT. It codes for CSAGETEQHF.

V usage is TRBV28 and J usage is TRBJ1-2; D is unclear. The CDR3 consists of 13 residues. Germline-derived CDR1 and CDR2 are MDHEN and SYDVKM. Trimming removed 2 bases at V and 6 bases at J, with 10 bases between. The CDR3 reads CASSLSNTDGYTF. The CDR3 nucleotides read TGTGCCAGCAGTTTAAGCAATACGGATGGCTACACCTTC.

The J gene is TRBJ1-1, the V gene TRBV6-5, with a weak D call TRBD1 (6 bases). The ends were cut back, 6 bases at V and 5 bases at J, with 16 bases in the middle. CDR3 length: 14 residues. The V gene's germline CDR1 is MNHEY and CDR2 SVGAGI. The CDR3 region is CASRRDIGNTEAFF. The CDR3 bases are TGTGCCAGCAGAAGGGACATCGGGAATACTGAAGCTTTCTTT.

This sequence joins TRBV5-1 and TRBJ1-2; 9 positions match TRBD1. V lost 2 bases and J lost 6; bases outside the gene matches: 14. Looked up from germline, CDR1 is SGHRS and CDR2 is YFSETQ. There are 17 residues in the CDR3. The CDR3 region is CASSFTTGTGRSHGYTF. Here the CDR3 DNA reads TGCGCCAGCAGCTTTACAACCGGGACAGGGCGCTCACATGGCTACACCTTC.

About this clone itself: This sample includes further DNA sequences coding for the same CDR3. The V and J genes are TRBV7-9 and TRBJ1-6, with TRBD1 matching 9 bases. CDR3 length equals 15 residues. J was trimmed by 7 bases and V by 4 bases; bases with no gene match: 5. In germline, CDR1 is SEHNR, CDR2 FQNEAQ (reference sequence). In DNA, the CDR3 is TGTGCCAGCAGCTCGCACGGGACAGGGAATTCACCCCTCCACTTT. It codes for CASSSHGTGNSPLHF.